This T cell receptor beta chain was retrieved from a study of T cells in localized non-small cell lung cancer. The study, taken as a whole, reports: Uninvolved adjacent lung showed the highest T cell clonality, exceeding tumor. Among the top 100 tumor clones, a median about 57 appeared in adjacent lung.

Details on this clone: The antigen remains unidentified.

Sequencing was performed with immunoSEQ multiplex PCR; in TCRdb, only in-frame clones are kept and a portion is missing. The sample holds 45,000 to 60,000 clones, around 80% seen once. The CDR3 consists of 15 residues. In germline, CDR1 is SGHRS, CDR2 YFSETQ. V shed 3 bases and J 4 bases; nucleotides not matched to a gene: 7. Sequencing used PBMCs, obtained before any cancer treatment. The chain joins TRBV5-1 to TRBJ2-3, with TRBD1 identical over 8 bases. The source is a woman aged 35 to 70 with stage II lung adenocarcinoma. The CDR3 nucleotides are TGCGCCAGCAGCTGGACAGGGAACGGGGCAGATACGCAGTATTTT. Translated, it gives CASSWTGNGADTQYF.